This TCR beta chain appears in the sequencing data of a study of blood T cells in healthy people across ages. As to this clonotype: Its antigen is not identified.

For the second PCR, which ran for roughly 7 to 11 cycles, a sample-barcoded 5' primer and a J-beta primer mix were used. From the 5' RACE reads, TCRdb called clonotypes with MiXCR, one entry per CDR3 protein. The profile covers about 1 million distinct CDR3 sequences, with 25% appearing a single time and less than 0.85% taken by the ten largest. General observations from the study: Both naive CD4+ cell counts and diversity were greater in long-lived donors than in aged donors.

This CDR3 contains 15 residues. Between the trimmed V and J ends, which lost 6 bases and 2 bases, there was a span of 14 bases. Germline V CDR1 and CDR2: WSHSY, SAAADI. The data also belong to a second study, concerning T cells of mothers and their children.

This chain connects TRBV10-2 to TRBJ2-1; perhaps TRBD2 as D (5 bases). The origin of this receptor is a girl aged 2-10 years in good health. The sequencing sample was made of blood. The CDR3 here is CASSGKVVPYNEQFF. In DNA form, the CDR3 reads TGCGCCAGCAGCGGGAAGGTAGTTCCCTACAATGAGCAGTTCTTC.